Given below is one T cell receptor beta chain in context. Its antigen is currently not known. No quality values exist for individual bases; no much larger clone is one base distant. The sample originates from a study of blood T cells in healthy people across ages (dated by TCRdb to about 2015). Regarding the research as a whole: Template switching captured roughly one uniquely barcoded TCR beta cDNA molecule per two T cells in model experiments. To avoid experimental bias, donors of different ages were randomly spread across the sequencing lanes. The study measured age-related changes in TCR beta repertoire diversity using deep sequencing normalized with unique cDNA molecular identifiers. The donors were split into four age groups: young (average around 15 years), middle-aged (around 37), aged (approximately 60) and long-lived (over 80). For two donors (one aged 18 to 30 and one aged 80 or older), the study analyzed two additional independent replicas of 1 million unique cDNA reads from the same blood draw. The paper's findings and limits, for the study overall: Since profiling was done on bulk unsorted PBMCs, naive and antigen-experienced compartments could not be conclusively compared. Observed TCR beta diversity per million T cells fell roughly linearly with age, and a significant reduction was already apparent by age about 38. Because the CMV infection status of the donors was unknown, age-related changes in expanded clonotypes may potentially have been confounded. Estimates of total diversity based on one million sequenced T cells were considered lower bounds and underestimates. Compared with the aged group, the long-lived group had more naive CD4+ T cells, fewer expanded clones and increased TCR diversity, a pattern suggesting age selection. The percentage of naive T cells measured by flow cytometry correlated strongly with observed TCR beta diversity.

Reading the germline V gene gives CDR1 MNHEY and CDR2 SVGEGT. The CDR3 runs 14 amino acids, cysteine and phenylalanine included. The sequence is cut down to CDR3 DNA, 42 bases in frame from base 1. V is cut by 2 bases and J by 6 bases, and the space between the germline ends is 14 bases. The method behind the library was 5' RACE. The sample was run on an Illumina HiSeq 2500. The second PCR ran for about 6 to 11 cycles and used a J-beta primer mix along with a sample-barcoded 5' primer. A unique molecular identifier was introduced onto each TCR beta cDNA molecule by a template-switch 5' adaptor carrying 12 random nucleotides. Each sample yielded at least 2.5 million CDR3-containing paired-end reads. All of the RNA was converted into first-strand cDNA using the Mint cDNA synthesis kit, with a TRBC-specific oligonucleotide serving as the primer. After uracil-DNA glycosylase treatment, a first 18-cycle PCR used universal primers M1SS and BC2_uni_R on all cDNA. On the study's bioinformatics: For normalization, 1 million high-quality reads were randomly selected from each sample, with every read carrying a distinct molecular identifier. Reads with shared molecular identifiers were discarded instead of being binned into consensus sequences. MiTCR, run with a Q25 quality threshold and the strictest error-elimination algorithm, handled CDR3 identification, clonotype clustering and error correction. A nonparametric unseen species model with Euler transformation was used to estimate a lower bound on total TCR beta diversity. The raw public reads went through TCRdb reprocessing: fastp at Q25, MiXCR clone calling, in-frame beta chains kept. When rows share a CDR3 protein, they turn into one entry using the most common DNA and genes. In this record, the V and J calls reflect TCRdb's handling and not the investigators' own analysis. A total of under 2,000,000 distinct CDR3 sequences appear in this sample, just under 50% of them only once. Jointly, the top ten make up approximately 2.1% of the sample.

The 39 donors, aged 6 to 90 years, were systemically healthy Caucasian individuals from Russia. Each donor gave approximately 9.4 milliliters of peripheral blood, drawn into EDTA-treated Vacutainer tubes. Ficoll-Paque density-gradient centrifugation was used to isolate PBMCs, with at least 6 million per sample. Total RNA was extracted from PBMCs with Trizol reagent, with at least 5 micrograms obtained per sample. For every donor, flow cytometry on a PBMC aliquot measured the percentage of naive CD45RAhigh/CD27high T cells. Sequenced: blood. This clonotype was obtained from a woman aged 40 to 50 in good health. Recombination connected TRBV6-2 or TRBV6-3 to TRBJ2-7; the D segment cannot be called with confidence. CDR3 reads: CASSYLVPGSEQYF. The DNA sequence is TGTGCCAGCAGTTACCTCGTCCCCGGAAGCGAGCAGTACTTC.